The text below deals with one T cell receptor beta chain. Its cognate antigen is unknown. Germline CDR1 reads MNHEY; CDR2 reads SVGAGI. The CDR3 is made up of 14 amino acids. Trimming cost V 7 bases and J 6 bases, with 19 bases left between them. The entry originates in a study of Ad26.COV2.S vaccination and SARS-CoV-2 variants. Study-level background: Trial arm assignment for the donor was COV1001 Ad26.COV2.S. Donor got 5x10^10 or 1x10^11 viral particles of Ad26.COV2.S.

Study results and limitations: Vaccinees displayed broader spike-specific TCR repertoires than placebo recipients. Recipients of vaccine and of placebo showed similar breadth of their non-spike TCR repertoires.

Treatment defined: 15 to 20 received Ad26.COV2.S at low or high dose, single or two shots; 5 received placebo; per-sample allocation not given. Sampling was done on day 63 after the first vaccine or placebo injection. Profiled with immunoSEQ multiplex PCR; TCRdb holds only in-frame clones, not every one. The table records about 470,000 clones, about 92% of them present only once. The specimen was peripheral blood, collected in a trial of Ad26.COV2.S vaccine versus placebo. The rearrangement uses TRBV6-5 and TRBJ2-7; either TRBD1 or TRBD2 may supply D (7 bases each). This receptor was obtained from a person between 18 and 65 years old who received the Ad26.COV2.S COVID-19 vaccine or a placebo. CDR3 bases: TGTGCCAGCAAGAGGGGGGAGGGGGCGAGCGAGCAGTACTTC. This gives the protein CASKRGEGASEQYF.